These T cell receptor beta chains were read from a single sample in a study of Graves' ophthalmopathy and Graves' hyperthyroidism. TCRdb independently ran MiXCR on the multiplex PCR reads; one entry per CDR3 protein. Altogether 300,000 to 450,000 distinct CDR3 sequences are present, approximately 18% being singletons, with the ten largest covering approximately 2.4%. Sequencing used peripheral blood. The source of these receptors is an adult woman with stable Graves' hyperthyroidism. Each CDR3 is given with its conserved first and last residue. The order of the fields is clone size, V gene, CDR3 protein. Not every row has a clone size; where given, it reads once, few, many or a size class.

size: many
V: TRBV12-3/TRBV12-4
CDR3: CASSDGTSGIGELFF

size: many
V: TRBV12-3/TRBV12-4
CDR3: CASRRGQDGAQPQHF

size: many
V: TRBV28
CDR3: CASSPGGHMNTEAFF

size: many
V: TRBV6-5
CDR3: CASSYMLAEAPIKYF

size: many
V: TRBV28
CDR3: CASSPPASSSGNTIYF

size: many
V: TRBV6-1
CDR3: CASSELLAGGETQYF

size: .
V: TRBV12-3/TRBV12-4
CDR3: CASRPSGQGVHEQYF

size: many
V: TRBV10-3
CDR3: CAISTQGALSQPQHF

size: many
V: TRBV7-2
CDR3: CASSLAQTVYEQYF

size: many
V: TRBV20-1
CDR3: CSARFRGLGGELFF

size: many
V: TRBV19
CDR3: CASSKGQNFEAFF

size: .
V: TRBV7-8
CDR3: CASSLKARRQETQYF

size: many
V: TRBV7-9
CDR3: CASTKTAHEQYF

size: many
V: TRBV6-5
CDR3: CASSYMRSHEAFF

size: many
V: TRBV28
CDR3: CASSQPTSYEQYF

size: many
V: TRBV19
CDR3: CATNTGPGQSNQPQHF

size: many
V: TRBV29-1
CDR3: CSVEAGPNYGYTF

size: many
V: TRBV12-3/TRBV12-4
CDR3: CASSFARNTEAFF

size: many
V: TRBV7-9
CDR3: CASSLGDIAKNIKYF

size: few
V: TRBV6-5
CDR3: CASSYGDYGYTF

size: many
V: TRBV28
CDR3: CASSQPLGGSGRQDGELFF

size: many
V: TRBV27
CDR3: CASSPLAGRVEETQYF

size: many
V: TRBV20-1
CDR3: CSARDLGQANYEQYF

size: .
V: TRBV5-4
CDR3: CASSPMGWTEAFF

size: .
V: TRBV11-2
CDR3: CASTLTGPYSNQPQHF

size: many
V: TRBV6-2/TRBV6-3
CDR3: CASIAAHSNQPQHF

size: many
V: TRBV11-1
CDR3: CASSLGPGRRTYEQYF

size: many
V: TRBV19
CDR3: CASSRDRGYEQYF

size: .
V: TRBV11-1
CDR3: CASSIQQGALLSGNTIYF

size: .
V: TRBV27
CDR3: CASSPSPGRQNYEQYF

size: many
V: TRBV28
CDR3: CASSFWLDGNTEAFF

size: many
V: TRBV12-3/TRBV12-4
CDR3: CASSPPGLAGDVETQYF

size: many
V: TRBV6-1
CDR3: CASRTPGLGNIQYF

size: many
V: TRBV12-3/TRBV12-4
CDR3: CASKEGDNQPQHF

size: many
V: TRBV12-3/TRBV12-4
CDR3: CASSSPRDPYGYTF

size: many
V: TRBV29-1
CDR3: CSVDFADGYTF

size: many
V: TRBV7-7
CDR3: CASSQDRGHTGELFF

size: many
V: TRBV19
CDR3: CATREGVTEAFF

size: many
V: TRBV7-2
CDR3: CASRLGGNTGELFF

size: many
V: TRBV6-5
CDR3: CASSYGRLNTEAFF

size: .
V: TRBV5-1
CDR3: CASSWDRAPGANVLTF

size: many
V: TRBV4-3
CDR3: CASSQVSGNTIYF

size: many
V: TRBV28
CDR3: CASSWTEHYEQYF

size: many
V: TRBV12-3/TRBV12-4
CDR3: CASSLLSGNYEQYF

size: many
V: TRBV6-1
CDR3: CASRSLLAKNIQYF

size: many
V: TRBV7-3
CDR3: CASSSTGAGTDTQYF

size: many
V: TRBV28
CDR3: CASSLLGLGRETLSEQYF

size: many
V: TRBV20-1
CDR3: CSARDVREQYF

size: many
V: TRBV28
CDR3: CASSFTPSAGYEQYF

size: many
V: TRBV28
CDR3: CASSSWTSGTGELFF

size: .
V: TRBV6-1
CDR3: CASSWGPRAGYTF